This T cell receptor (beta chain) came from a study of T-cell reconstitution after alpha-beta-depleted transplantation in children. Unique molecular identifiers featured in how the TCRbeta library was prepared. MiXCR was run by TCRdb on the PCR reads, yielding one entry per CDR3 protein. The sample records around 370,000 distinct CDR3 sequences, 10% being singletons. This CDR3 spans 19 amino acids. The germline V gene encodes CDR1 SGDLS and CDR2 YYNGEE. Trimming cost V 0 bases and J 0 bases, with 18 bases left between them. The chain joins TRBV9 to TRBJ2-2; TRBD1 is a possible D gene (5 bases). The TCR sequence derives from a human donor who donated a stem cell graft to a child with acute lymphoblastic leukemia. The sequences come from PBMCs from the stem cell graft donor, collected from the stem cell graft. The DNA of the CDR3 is TGTGCCAGCAGCGTAGATCCCCTTACAGGCGGAGCGAACACCGGGGAGCTGTTTTTT. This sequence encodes CASSVDPLTGGANTGELFF.